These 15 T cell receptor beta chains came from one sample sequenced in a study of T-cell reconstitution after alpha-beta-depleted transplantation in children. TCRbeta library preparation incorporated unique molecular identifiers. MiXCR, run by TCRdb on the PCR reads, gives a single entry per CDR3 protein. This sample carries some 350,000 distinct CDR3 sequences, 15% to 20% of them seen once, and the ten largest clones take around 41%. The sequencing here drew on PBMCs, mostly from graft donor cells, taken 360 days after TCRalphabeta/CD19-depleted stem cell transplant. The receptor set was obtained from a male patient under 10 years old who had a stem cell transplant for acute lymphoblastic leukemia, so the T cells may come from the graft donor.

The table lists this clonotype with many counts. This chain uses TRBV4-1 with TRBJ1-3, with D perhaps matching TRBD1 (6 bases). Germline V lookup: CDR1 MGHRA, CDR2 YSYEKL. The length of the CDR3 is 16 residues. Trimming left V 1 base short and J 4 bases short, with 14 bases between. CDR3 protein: CASSQVGQGNGNTIYF. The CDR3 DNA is TGCGCCAGCAGCCAAGTCGGCCAGGGGAACGGAAACACCATATATTTT.

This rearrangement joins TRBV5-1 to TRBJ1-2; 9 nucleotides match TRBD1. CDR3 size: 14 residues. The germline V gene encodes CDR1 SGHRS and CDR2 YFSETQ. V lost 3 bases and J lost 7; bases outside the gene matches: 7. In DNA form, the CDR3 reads TGCGCCAGCAGCTCTGATTACAGGGGGCTTGGCTACACCTTC. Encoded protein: CASSSDYRGLGYTF.

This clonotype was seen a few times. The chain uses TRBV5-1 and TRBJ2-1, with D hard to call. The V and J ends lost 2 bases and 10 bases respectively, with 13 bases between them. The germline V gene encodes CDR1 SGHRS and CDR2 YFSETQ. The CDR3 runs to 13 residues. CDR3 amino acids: CASSFDSYGEQFF. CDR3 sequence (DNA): TGCGCCAGCAGCTTTGACTCGTACGGCGAGCAGTTCTTC.

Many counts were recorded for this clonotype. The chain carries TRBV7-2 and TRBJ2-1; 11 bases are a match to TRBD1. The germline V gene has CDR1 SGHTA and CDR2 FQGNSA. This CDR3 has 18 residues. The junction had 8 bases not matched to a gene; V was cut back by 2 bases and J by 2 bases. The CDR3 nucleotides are TGTGCCAGCAGCTTATGGGACCCGGGACAGGGGGCCTACAATGAGCAGTTCTTC. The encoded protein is CASSLWDPGQGAYNEQFF.

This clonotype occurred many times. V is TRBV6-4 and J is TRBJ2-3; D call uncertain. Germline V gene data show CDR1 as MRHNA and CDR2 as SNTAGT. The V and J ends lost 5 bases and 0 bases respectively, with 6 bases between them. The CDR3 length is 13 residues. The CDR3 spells CASSWTSTDTQYF. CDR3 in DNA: TGTGCCAGCAGTTGGACCAGCACAGATACGCAGTATTTT.

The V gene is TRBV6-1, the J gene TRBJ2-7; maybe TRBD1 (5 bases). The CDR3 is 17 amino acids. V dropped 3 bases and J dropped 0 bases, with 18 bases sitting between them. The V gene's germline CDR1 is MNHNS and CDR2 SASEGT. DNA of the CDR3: TGTGCCAGCAGTGATGGATCAGGGTATGGGTTCTCCTACGAGCAGTACTTC. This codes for CASSDGSGYGFSYEQYF.

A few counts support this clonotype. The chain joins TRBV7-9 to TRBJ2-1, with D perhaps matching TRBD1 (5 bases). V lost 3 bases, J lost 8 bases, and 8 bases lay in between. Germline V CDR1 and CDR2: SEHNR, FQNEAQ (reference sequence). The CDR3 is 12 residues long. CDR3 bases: TGTGCCAGCAGCTTCGCAGGGCATGAGCAGTTCTTC. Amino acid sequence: CASSFAGHEQFF. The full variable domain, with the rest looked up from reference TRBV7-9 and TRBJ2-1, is DTGVSQNPRHKITKRGQNVTFRCDPISEHNRLYWYRQTLGQGPEFLTYFQNEAQLEKSRLLSDRFSAERPKGSFSTLEIQRTEQGDSAMYLCASSFAGHEQFFGPGTRLTVL.

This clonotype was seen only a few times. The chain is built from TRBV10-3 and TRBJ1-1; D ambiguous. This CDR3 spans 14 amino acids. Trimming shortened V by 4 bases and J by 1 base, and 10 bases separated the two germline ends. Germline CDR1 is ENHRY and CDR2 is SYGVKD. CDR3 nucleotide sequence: TGTGCCATCAGTGGACTTGAGGGGAACACTGAAGCTTTCTTT. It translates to CAISGLEGNTEAFF.

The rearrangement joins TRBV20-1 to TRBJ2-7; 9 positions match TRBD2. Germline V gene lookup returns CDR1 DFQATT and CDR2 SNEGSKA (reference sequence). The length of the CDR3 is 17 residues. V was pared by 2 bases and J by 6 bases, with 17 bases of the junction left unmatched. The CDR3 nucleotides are TGCAGTGCTAGACCCCTTTCGAGCGGGAGGCCGCAAGGCGAGCAGTACTTC. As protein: CSARPLSSGRPQGEQYF.

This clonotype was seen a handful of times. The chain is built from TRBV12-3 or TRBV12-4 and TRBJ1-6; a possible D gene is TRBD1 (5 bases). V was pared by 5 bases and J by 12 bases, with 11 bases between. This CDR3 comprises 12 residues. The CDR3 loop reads CASSPPGGPLHF. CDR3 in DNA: TGTGCCAGCAGTCCCCCCGGGGGACCCCTCCACTTT.

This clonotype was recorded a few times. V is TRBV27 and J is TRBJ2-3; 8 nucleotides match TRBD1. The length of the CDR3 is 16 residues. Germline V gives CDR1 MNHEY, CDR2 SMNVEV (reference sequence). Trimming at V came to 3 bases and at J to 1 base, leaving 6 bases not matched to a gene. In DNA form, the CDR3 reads TGTGCCAGCAGTTTTAGTCCGGGACAGGGCACAGATACGCAGTATTTT. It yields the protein CASSFSPGQGTDTQYF.

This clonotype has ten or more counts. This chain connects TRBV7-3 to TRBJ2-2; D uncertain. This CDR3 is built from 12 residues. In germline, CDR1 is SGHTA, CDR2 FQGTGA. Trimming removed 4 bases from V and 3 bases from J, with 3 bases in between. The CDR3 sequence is CASSSDTGELFF. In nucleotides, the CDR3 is TGTGCCAGCAGCTCAGACACCGGGGAGCTGTTTTTT.

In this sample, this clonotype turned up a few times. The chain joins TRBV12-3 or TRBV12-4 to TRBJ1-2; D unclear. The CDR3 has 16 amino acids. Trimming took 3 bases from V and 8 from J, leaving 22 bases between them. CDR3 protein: CASSLREDSYRRGYTF. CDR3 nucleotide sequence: TGTGCCAGCAGTTTGAGGGAGGACTCCTATAGGCGCGGCTACACCTTC.

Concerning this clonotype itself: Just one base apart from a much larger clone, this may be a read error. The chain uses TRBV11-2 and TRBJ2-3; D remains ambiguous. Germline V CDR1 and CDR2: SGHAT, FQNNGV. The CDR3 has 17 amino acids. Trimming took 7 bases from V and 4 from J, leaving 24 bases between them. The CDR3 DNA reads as TGTGCCAGCACCCCCCGGGTCAGGCGCCCTCTCTCAGATACGCAGTATTTT. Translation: CASTPRVRRPLSDTQYF.

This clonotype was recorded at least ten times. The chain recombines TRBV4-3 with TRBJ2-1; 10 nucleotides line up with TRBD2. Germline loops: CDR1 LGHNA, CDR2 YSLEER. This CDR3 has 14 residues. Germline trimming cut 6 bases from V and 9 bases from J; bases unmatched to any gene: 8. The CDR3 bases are TGCGCCAGCAGAGGGCTAGCGGGAGTTGGTGAGCAGTTCTTC. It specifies CASRGLAGVGEQFF.